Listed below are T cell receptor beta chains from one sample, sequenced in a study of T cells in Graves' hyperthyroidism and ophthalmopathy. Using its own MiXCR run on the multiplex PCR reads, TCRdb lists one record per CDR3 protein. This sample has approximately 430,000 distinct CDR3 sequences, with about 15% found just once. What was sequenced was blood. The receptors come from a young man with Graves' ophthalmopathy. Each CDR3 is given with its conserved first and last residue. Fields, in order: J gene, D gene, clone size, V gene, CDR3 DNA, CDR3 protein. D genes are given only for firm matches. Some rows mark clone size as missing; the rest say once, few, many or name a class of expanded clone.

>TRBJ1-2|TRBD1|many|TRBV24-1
TGTGCCACCAGTGCCCTGGACAGGGACGACGGCTACACCTTC
CATSALDRDDGYTF
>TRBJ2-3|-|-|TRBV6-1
TGTGCCAGCAGGGACACCCGGGGTCGACTTAATACGCAGTATTTT
CASRDTRGRLNTQYF
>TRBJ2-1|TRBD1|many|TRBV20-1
TGCAGTGCAACCGACAGGGGGCGGAACAATGAGCAGTTCTTC
CSATDRGRNNEQFF
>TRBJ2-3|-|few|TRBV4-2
TGTGCCAGCAGCCAAGTCGGGGGAGGAACCACAGATACGCAGTATTTT
CASSQVGGGTTDTQYF
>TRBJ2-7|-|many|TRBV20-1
TGCAGTGCTAGTGTTTTGGATGGTGTCCCCTACGAGCAGTACTTC
CSASVLDGVPYEQYF
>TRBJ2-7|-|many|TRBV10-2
TGCGCCAGCAGTGGACAGGCTGGATATGACGAGCAGTACTTC
CASSGQAGYDEQYF
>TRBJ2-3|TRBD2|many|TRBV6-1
TGTGCCAGCAGTTACCGTAGCGGGGGGGCCGGGGGCACGCAGTATTTT
CASSYRSGGAGGTQYF
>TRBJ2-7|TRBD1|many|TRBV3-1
TGTGCCAGCAGTCAGACAGGGTTCGAGCAGTACTTC
CASSQTGFEQYF
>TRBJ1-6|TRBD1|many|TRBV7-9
TGTGCCAGCTCACCGGGACAGGGCGATTCACCCCTCCACTTT
CASSPGQGDSPLHF
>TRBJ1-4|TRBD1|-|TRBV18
TGTGCCAGCTCACGAGACAGGGGGTTTGAAAAACTGTTTTTT
CASSRDRGFEKLFF
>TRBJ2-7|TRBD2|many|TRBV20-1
TGCAGTGCTAGACCTACCCGCGGGAGTCTCCACGAGCAGTACTTC
CSARPTRGSLHEQYF
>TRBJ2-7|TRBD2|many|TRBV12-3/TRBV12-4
TGTGCCAGCAGTTTGGGACTAGCGGGAATCTCCTACGAGCAGTACTTC
CASSLGLAGISYEQYF
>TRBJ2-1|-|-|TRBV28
TGTGCCAGCACACCGGGGGACAGAAACAATGAGCAGTTCTTC
CASTPGDRNNEQFF
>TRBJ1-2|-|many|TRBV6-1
TGTGCCAGCAGACCCCTCCGCAGGGAGAACTATGGCTACACCTTC
CASRPLRRENYGYTF
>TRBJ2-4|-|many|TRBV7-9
TGTGCCAGCAGCGAATTAGGTATCCGGGTCCAAAACATTCAGTACTTC
CASSELGIRVQNIQYF
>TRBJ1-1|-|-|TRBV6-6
TGTGCCAGCAGTTACTCGATCGAGGGCACTGAAGCTTTCTTT
CASSYSIEGTEAFF
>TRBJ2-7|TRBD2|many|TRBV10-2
TGCGCCAGCAGTGGGGGTACTAGCGGGAGGGCCTCCTACGAGCAGTACTTC
CASSGGTSGRASYEQYF
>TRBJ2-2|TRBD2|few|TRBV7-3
TGTGCCAGCAGCTTAAGACTAGCGGGGCTCACCGGGGAGCTGTTTTTT
CASSLRLAGLTGELFF